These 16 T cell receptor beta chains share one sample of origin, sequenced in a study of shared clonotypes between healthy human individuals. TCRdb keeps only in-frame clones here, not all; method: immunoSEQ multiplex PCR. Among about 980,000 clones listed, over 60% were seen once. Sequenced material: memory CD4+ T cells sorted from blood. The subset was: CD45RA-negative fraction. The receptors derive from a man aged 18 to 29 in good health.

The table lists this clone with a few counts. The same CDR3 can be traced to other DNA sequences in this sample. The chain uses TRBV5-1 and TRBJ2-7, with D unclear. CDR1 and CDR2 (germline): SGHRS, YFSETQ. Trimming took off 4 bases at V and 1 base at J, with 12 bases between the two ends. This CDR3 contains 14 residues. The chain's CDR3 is CASSATASSYEQYF. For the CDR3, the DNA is TGCGCCAGCAGCGCTACAGCCTCGTCCTACGAGCAGTACTTC.

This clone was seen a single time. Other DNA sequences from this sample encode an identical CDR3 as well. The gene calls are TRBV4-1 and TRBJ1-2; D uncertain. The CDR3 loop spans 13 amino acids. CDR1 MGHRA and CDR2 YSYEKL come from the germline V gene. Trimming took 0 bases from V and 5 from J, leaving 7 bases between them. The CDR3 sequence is CASSQDERYGYTF. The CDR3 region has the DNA TGCGCCAGCAGCCAAGACGAAAGGTATGGCTACACCTTC.

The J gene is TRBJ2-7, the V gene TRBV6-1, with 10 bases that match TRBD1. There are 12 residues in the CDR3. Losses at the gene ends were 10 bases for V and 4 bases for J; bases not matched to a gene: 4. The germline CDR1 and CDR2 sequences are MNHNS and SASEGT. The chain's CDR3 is CATGQGKYEQYF. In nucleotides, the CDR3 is TGTGCCACGGGACAGGGGAAATACGAGCAGTACTTC.

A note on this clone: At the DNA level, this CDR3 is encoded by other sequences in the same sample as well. The CDR3 spells CASSFNNYGYTF. In DNA form, the CDR3 reads TGTGCCAGCAGCTTTAATAACTATGGCTACACCTTC. The chain joins TRBV7-2 to TRBJ1-2; the D is unclear. The CDR3 spans 12 residues. The ends were cut back, 3 bases at V and 1 base at J, with 3 bases in the middle. Per the germline V gene, CDR1 is SGHTA and CDR2 is FQGNSA.

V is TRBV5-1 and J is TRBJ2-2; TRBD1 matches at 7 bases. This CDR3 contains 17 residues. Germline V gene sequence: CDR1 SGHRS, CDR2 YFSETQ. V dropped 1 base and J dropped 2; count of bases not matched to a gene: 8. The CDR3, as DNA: TGCGCCAGCAGCTTGTCGACAGGGAGAGGTAACACCGGGGAGCTGTTTTTT. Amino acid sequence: CASSLSTGRGNTGELFF. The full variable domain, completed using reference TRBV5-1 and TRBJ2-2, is KAGVTQTPRYLIKTRGQQVTLSCSPISGHRSVSWYQQTPGQGLQFLFEYFSETQRNKGNFPGRFSGRQFSNSRSEMNVSTLELGDSALYLCASSLSTGRGNTGELFFGEGSRLTVL.

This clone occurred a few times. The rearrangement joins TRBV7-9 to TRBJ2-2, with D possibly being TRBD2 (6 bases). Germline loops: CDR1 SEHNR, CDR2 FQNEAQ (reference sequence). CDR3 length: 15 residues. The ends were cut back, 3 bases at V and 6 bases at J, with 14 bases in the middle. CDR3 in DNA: TGTGCCAGCAGCTTCCGCAGGGACTTAGCCGGGGAGCTGTTTTTT. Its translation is CASSFRRDLAGELFF.

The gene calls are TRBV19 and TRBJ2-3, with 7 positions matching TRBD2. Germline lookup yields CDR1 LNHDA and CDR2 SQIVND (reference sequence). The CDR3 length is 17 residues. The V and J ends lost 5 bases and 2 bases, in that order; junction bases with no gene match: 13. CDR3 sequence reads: CASSLRGTGGITDTQYF. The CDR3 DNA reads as TGTGCCAGTAGTCTCCGGGGGACGGGAGGTATCACAGATACGCAGTATTTT. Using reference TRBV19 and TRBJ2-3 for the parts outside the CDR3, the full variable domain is DGGITQSPKYLFRKEGQNVTLSCEQNLNHDAMYWYRQDPGQGLRLIYYSQIVNDFQKGDIAEGYSVSREKKESFPLTVTSAQKNPTAFYLCASSLRGTGGITDTQYFGPGTRLTVL.

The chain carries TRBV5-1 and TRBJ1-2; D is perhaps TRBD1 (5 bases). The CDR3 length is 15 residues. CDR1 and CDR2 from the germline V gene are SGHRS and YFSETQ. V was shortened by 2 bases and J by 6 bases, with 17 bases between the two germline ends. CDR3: CASSFSEGLGNGYTF. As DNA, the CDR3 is TGCGCCAGCAGCTTTTCAGAGGGGCTCGGGAATGGCTACACCTTC.

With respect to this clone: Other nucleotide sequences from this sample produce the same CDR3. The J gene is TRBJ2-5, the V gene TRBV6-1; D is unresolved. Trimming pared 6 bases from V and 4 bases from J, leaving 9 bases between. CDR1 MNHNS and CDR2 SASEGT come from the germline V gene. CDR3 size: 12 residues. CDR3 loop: CASSATGETQYF. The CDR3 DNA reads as TGTGCCAGCAGCGCTACGGGAGAGACCCAGTACTTC.

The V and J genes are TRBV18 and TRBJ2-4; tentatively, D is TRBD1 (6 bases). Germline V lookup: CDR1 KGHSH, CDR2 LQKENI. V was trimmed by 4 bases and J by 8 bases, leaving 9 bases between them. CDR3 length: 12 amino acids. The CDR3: CASSLDRDIQYF. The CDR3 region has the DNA TGTGCCAGCTCACTGGACAGAGACATTCAGTACTTC.

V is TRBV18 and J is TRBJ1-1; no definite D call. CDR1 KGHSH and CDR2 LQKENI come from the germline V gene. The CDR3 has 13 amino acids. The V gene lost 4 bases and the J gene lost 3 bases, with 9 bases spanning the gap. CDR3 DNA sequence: TGTGCCAGCTCACAGGGTATCGACACTGAAGCTTTCTTT. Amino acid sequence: CASSQGIDTEAFF.

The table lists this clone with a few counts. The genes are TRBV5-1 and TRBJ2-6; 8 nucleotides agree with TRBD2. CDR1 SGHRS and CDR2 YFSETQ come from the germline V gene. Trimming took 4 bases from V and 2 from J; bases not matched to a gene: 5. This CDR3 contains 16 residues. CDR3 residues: CASSGAGVTGANVLTF. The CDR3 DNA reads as TGCGCCAGCAGCGGAGCGGGAGTAACTGGGGCCAACGTCCTGACTTTC.

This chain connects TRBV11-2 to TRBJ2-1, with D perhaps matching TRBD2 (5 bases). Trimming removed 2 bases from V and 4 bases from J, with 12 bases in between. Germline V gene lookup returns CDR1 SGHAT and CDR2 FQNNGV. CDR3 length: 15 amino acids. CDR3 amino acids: CASSLPRVSYNEQFF. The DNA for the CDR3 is TGTGCCAGCAGCTTACCGCGGGTTTCTTACAATGAGCAGTTCTTC.

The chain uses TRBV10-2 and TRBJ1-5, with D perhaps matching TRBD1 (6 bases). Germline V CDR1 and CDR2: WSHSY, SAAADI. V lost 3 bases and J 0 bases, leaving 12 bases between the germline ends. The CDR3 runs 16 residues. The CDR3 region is CASSDPGAGSNQPQHF. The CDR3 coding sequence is TGCGCCAGCAGTGATCCAGGGGCCGGTAGCAATCAGCCCCAGCATTTT.

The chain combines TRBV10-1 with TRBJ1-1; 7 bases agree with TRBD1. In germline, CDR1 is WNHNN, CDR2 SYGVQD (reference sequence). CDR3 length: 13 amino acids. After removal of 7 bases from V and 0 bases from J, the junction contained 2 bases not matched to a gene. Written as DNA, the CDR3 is TGCGCCAGCAAGACAGGGTTGAACACTGAAGCTTTCTTT. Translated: CASKTGLNTEAFF.

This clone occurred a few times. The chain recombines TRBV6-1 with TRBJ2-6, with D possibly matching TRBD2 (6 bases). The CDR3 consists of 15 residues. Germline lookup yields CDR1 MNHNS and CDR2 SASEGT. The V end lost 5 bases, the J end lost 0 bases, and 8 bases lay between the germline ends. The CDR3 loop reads CASSSGGSGANVLTF. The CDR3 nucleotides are TGTGCCAGCAGTTCCGGGGGCTCTGGGGCCAACGTCCTGACTTTC.